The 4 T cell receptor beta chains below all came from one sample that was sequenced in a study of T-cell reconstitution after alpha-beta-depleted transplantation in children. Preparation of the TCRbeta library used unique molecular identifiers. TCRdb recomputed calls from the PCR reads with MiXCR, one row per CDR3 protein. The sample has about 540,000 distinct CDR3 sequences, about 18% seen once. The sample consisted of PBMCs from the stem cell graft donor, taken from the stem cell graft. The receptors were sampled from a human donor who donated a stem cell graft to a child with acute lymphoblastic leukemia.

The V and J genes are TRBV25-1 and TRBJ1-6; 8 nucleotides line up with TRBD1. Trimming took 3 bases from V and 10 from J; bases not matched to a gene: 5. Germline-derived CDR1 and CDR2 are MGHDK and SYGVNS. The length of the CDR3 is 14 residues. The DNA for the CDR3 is TGTGCCAGCAGTGAGAGCAGGGGGCCATCACCCCTCCACTTT. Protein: CASSESRGPSPLHF. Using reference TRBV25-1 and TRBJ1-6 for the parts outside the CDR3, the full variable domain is EADIYQTPRYLVIGTGKKITLECSQTMGHDKMYWYQQDPGMELHLIHYSYGVNSTEKGDLSSESTVSRIRTEHFPLTLESARPSHTSQYLCASSESRGPSPLHFGNGTRLTVT.

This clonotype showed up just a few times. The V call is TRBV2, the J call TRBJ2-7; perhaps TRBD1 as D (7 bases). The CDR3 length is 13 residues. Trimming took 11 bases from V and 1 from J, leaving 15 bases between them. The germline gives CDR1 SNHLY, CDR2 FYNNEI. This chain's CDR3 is CAGGQGGSYEQYF. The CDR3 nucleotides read TGTGCCGGGGGTCAGGGGGGATCCTACGAGCAGTACTTC.

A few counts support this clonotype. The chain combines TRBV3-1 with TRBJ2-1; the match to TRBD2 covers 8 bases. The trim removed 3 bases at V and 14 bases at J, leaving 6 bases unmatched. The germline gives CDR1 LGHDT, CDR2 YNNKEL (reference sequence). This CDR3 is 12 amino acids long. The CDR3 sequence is CASSQRAGDKFF. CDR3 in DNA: TGTGCCAGCAGCCAGAGAGCGGGAGACAAGTTCTTC.

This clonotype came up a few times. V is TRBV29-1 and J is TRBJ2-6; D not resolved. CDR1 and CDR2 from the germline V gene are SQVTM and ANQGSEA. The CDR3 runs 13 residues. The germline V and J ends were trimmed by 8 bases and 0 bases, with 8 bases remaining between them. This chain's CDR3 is CSTKGSGANVLTF. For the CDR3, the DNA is TGCAGCACTAAGGGCTCTGGGGCCAACGTCCTGACTTTC.